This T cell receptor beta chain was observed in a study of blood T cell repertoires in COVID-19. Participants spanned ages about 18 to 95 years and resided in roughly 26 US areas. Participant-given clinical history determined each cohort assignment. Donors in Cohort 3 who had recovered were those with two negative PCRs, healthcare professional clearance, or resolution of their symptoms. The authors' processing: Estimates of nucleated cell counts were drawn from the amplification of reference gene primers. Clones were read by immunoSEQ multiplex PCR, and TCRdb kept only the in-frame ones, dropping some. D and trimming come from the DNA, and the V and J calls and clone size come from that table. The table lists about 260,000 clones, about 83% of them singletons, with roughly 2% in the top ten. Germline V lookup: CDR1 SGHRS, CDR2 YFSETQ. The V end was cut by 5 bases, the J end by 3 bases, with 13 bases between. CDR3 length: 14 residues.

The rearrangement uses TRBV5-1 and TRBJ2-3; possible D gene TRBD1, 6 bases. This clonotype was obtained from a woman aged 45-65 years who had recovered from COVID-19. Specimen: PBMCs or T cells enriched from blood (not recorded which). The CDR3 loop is CASRQGGETDTQYF. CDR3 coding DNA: TGCGCCAGCAGACAGGGTGGGGAAACAGATACGCAGTATTTT.